Here is one T cell receptor (beta chain) with its context. Its ends do not fully match the called genes, so a read error is possible. The source of the sample is a study of control samples from healthy donors and cancer patients. This CDR3 region has 14 residues. Germline V gene lookup returns CDR1 KGHDR and CDR2 SFDVKD. Sequencing was performed with immunoSEQ multiplex PCR; in TCRdb, only in-frame clones are kept and a portion is missing. The profile shows 150,000 to 200,000 clones, about nine tenths of them singletons. This chain joins TRBV24-1 and TRBJ2-2; TRBD2 matches 9 bases. Sequenced material: blood. This clonotype was sampled from a woman younger than 45 in good health. The CDR3 region is CASSSGSRVGELFF. CDR3 nucleotide sequence: TGTGCCTCCAGTAGCGGGAGTCGTGTCGGGGAGCTGTTTTTT.